This T cell receptor (beta chain) was captured in a study of T cells in narcolepsy. Assay: immunoSEQ multiplex PCR; the TCRdb copy retains only in-frame clones and omits some. The repertoire holds about 40,000 clones, with approximately 89% as singletons. In the case of this clone: The antigen remains undetermined.

The CDR3 is 14 residues long. Deletions cut 4 bases from V and 4 bases from J, with 16 bases between. Germline-derived CDR1 and CDR2 are GTSNPN and SVGIG (reference sequence). Study-level results: Healthy controls reportedly lacked the autoreactive clonotypes serially found in patients' blood. No autoreactive T cell clone sequences appeared in some memory CD4+ repertoires. Same-patient CSF and blood CD4+ T cell clonotypes included HCRT-specific and TRIB2-specific autoreactive ones.

The sequence derives from a human donor with narcolepsy. This sequence joins TRBV30 and TRBJ1-2, with a weak D call TRBD1 (6 bases). Sample: CD45RA- memory CD4+ T cells from PBMCs. The CDR3 loop reads CAWNTARGAYGYTF. The CDR3 DNA reads as TGTGCCTGGAATACAGCGCGGGGGGCCTATGGCTACACCTTC.